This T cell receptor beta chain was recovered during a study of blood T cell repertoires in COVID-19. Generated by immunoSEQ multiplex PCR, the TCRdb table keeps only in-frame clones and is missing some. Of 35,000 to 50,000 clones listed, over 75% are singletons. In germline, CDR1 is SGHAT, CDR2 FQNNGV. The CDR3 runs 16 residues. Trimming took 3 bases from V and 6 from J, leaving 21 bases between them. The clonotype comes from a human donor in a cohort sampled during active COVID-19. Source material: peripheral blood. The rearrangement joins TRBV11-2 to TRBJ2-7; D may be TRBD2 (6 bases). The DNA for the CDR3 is TGTGCCAGCAGCTTCGGGGGTCTGACGGAGTTGGGCGAGCAGTACTTC. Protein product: CASSFGGLTELGEQYF. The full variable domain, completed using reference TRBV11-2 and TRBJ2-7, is EAGVAQSPRYKIIEKRQSVAFWCNPISGHATLYWYQQILGQGPKLLIQFQNNGVVDDSQLPKDRFSAERLKGVDSTLKIQPAKLEDSAVYLCASSFGGLTELGEQYFGPGTRLTVT.